What follows is one TCR beta chain and its context. Germline values: CDR1 SGHRS, CDR2 YFSETQ. Deletions cut 3 bases from V and 10 bases from J, with 10 bases between. This CDR3 is 11 amino acids long. The data are from a study of blood T cell repertoires in COVID-19. Generated by immunoSEQ multiplex PCR, the TCRdb table keeps only in-frame clones and is missing some. In the table there are 110,000 to 150,000 clones, around 80% of which are singletons. Sequenced material: peripheral blood. V and J are TRBV5-1 and TRBJ2-5; tentatively, D is TRBD2 (6 bases). This TCR was recovered from a man aged 60 to 69 with active or convalescent COVID-19. Written as DNA, the CDR3 is TGCGCCAGCAGCTCGGGGGTAGGCCAGTACTTC. It is translated as CASSSGVGQYF. The full variable domain, completed using reference TRBV5-1 and TRBJ2-5, is KAGVTQTPRYLIKTRGQQVTLSCSPISGHRSVSWYQQTPGQGLQFLFEYFSETQRNKGNFPGRFSGRQFSNSRSEMNVSTLELGDSALYLCASSSGVGQYFGPGTRLLVL.